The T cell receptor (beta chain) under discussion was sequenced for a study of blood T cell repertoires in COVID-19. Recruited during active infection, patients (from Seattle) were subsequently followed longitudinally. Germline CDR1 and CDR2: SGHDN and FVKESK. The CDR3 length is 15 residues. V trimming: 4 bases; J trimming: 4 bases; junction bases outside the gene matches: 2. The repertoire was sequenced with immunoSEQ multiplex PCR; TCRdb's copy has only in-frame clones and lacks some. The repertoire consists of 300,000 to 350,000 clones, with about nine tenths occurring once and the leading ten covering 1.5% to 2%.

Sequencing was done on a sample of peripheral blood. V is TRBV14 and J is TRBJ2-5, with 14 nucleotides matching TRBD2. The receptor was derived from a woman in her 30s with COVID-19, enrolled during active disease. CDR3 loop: CASSRTSGGPETQYF. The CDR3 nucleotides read TGTGCCAGCAGCCGGACTAGCGGGGGGCCAGAGACCCAGTACTTC.